The rows below give T cell receptor beta chains drawn from one sample of a study of PD-L1 blockade in urothelial cancer. Method: immunoSEQ multiplex PCR; TCRdb's copy keeps in-frame clones and lacks some. The sample shows about 43,000 clones, more than 70% of them seen only once. Sequences were derived from PBMCs, sampled around atezolizumab (anti-PD-L1) treatment. These receptors all stem from a woman aged 55 to 70 with urothelial cancer. Each CDR3 is given with its conserved first and last residue. The D gene is left open where the match is weak. Clone sizes are given selectively: once, few, many, or a class where the clone is expanded.

- TRBJ1-2 TRBD1 TRBV5-1 CASSLVTGKDGYTF TGCGCCAGCAGCTTGGTGACAGGGAAAGATGGCTACACCTTC
- TRBJ2-2 - TRBV19 CASSIVFRASPGAGELFF TGTGCCAGTAGTATAGTATTCCGGGCGTCACCGGGGGCCGGGGAGCTGTTTTTT
- TRBJ2-2 TRBD2 TRBV4-2 CASSPGLAGGMGAGELFF TGTGCCAGCAGCCCGGGACTAGCGGGGGGAATGGGGGCCGGGGAGCTGTTTTTT
medium-sized TRBJ1-2 TRBD1 TRBV10-3 CAISPGGTGSGGYTF TGTGCCATCAGTCCCGGCGGGACAGGGTCAGGTGGCTACACCTTC
- TRBJ1-1 TRBD1 TRBV5-6 CASSPPDRGNTEAFF TGTGCCAGCAGTCCCCCGGACAGGGGGAACACTGAAGCTTTCTTT
- TRBJ1-3 - TRBV7-6 CASSLSAGNTIYF TGTGCCAGCAGCTTATCAGCGGGAAACACCATATATTTT
- TRBJ2-1 TRBD1 TRBV27 CASSAPGTAYNEQFF TGTGCCAGCAGTGCCCCCGGGACAGCATACAATGAGCAGTTCTTC
few TRBJ2-5 TRBD2 TRBV12-5 CASGSGTSGGEGTQYF TGTGCTAGTGGTTCCGGGACTAGCGGGGGGGAAGGGACCCAGTACTTC
few TRBJ1-2 - TRBV6-6 CASSEINYGYTF TGTGCCAGCAGTGAGATTAACTATGGCTACACCTTC
- TRBJ2-7 - TRBV19 CASSAQLGSIHEQYF TGTGCCAGTAGTGCCCAACTAGGGTCTATCCACGAGCAGTACTTC
- TRBJ2-1 TRBD2 TRBV5-1 CASTLPGLAGLKSYNEQFF TGCGCCAGCACCCTACCCGGACTAGCGGGACTTAAAAGCTACAATGAGCAGTTCTTC
- TRBJ2-5 - TRBV14 CASSQERNGVETQYF TGTGCCAGCAGCCAAGAGAGGAACGGGGTGGAGACCCAGTACTTC
- TRBJ2-1 TRBD2 TRBV7-6 CASRQLAGAYNEQFF TGTGCCAGCAGACAACTAGCGGGAGCTTACAATGAGCAGTTCTTC
few TRBJ2-1 - TRBV4-2 CASSQVSGRWQFF TGTGCCAGCAGCCAAGTCTCCGGGAGATGGCAGTTCTTC
- TRBJ2-7 TRBD1 TRBV18 CASSRQRGTGVDDEQYF TGTGCCAGCTCACGACAACGAGGGACAGGGGTGGACGACGAGCAGTACTTC
- TRBJ2-2 - TRBV5-1 CASSLGSRNTGELFF TGCGCCAGCAGCTTGGGTTCCAGGAACACCGGGGAGCTGTTTTTT
few TRBJ1-1 - TRBV5-6 CASSWGGEAFF TGTGCCAGCAGCTGGGGGGGAGAAGCTTTCTTT
- TRBJ2-2 TRBD1 TRBV7-8 CASSLDPDRANTGELFF TGTGCCAGCAGCCTCGACCCGGACAGGGCGAACACCGGGGAGCTGTTTTTT
once TRBJ1-3 - TRBV19 CASSIRGGTIGHSGNTIYF TGTGCCAGTAGTATCCGCGGAGGAACCATTGGCCATTCTGGAAACACCATATATTTT
- TRBJ2-7 - TRBV28 CANVVRGYSYEQYF TGTGCCAACGTCGTACGAGGGTACTCCTACGAGCAGTACTTC
- TRBJ1-3 TRBD1 TRBV4-3 CASSQYGQADYSGNTIYF TGCGCCAGCAGCCAATACGGACAGGCGGACTACTCTGGAAACACCATATATTTT
- TRBJ2-7 - TRBV7-2 CASSFGLNTYEQYF TGTGCCAGCAGCTTTGGGCTAAACACCTACGAGCAGTACTTC
- TRBJ2-5 TRBD2 TRBV5-1 CASSLELASETQYF TGCGCCAGCAGCCTAGAACTAGCGTCGGAGACCCAGTACTTC
- TRBJ2-6 TRBD1 TRBV10-3 CAITTGTGQSGANVLTF TGTGCCATCACAACCGGGACAGGACAATCTGGGGCCAACGTCCTGACTTTC
- TRBJ1-6 TRBD1 TRBV5-1 CASSLNSGQGMSSPLHF TGCGCCAGCAGCTTGAATTCGGGACAGGGGATGAGTTCACCCCTCCACTTT
- TRBJ2-5 TRBD2 TRBV5-6 CASSPGLAGGVAETQYF TGTGCCAGCAGCCCGGGACTAGCGGGGGGTGTAGCAGAGACCCAGTACTTC
- TRBJ1-3 - TRBV11-2 CASSLVANTIYF TGTGCCAGCAGCTTAGTTGCGAACACCATATATTTT
- TRBJ2-3 - TRBV27 CASSSDFLTQYF TGTGCCAGCAGTTCGGACTTCTTGACGCAGTATTTT
- TRBJ2-7 TRBD2 TRBV9 CASSYSGGSSYEQYF TGTGCCAGCAGCTATAGCGGGGGTTCCTCCTACGAGCAGTACTTC
- TRBJ2-1 - TRBV27 CASNLGGASSSYNEQFF TGTGCCAGCAACCTAGGGGGGGCCTCGAGCTCCTACAATGAGCAGTTCTTC
- TRBJ2-2 - TRBV10-1 CASSEEVPRYTGELFF TGCGCCAGCAGTGAGGAGGTCCCACGGTACACCGGGGAGCTGTTTTTT
- TRBJ1-3 - TRBV19 CASKTPSGNTIYF TGTGCCAGTAAAACACCATCTGGAAACACCATATATTTT
- TRBJ2-7 - TRBV6-6 CASLRHHSSYEQYF TGTGCCAGCCTCCGCCACCATAGCTCCTACGAGCAGTACTTC
- TRBJ2-1 TRBD2 TRBV10-1 CASSESSGINEQFF TGCGCCAGCAGTGAGTCTAGCGGGATAAATGAGCAGTTCTTC
- TRBJ2-1 - TRBV11-2 CASSWNQGVSSNEQFF TGTGCCAGCAGTTGGAACCAGGGTGTATCTAGTAATGAGCAGTTCTTC
once TRBJ2-7 TRBD1 TRBV15 CATSRGGQDYEQYF TGTGCCACCAGCAGGGGCGGACAGGACTACGAGCAGTACTTC